Listed here are 32 T cell receptor beta chains from one sample, sequenced in a study of OX40 agonist ivuxolimab in advanced cancers. The method behind the library was the immunoSEQ multiplex PCR assay. This immuneACCESS table, as held by TCRdb, lists in-frame sequences with V and J called but not all clones. Of the missing ones, under half trace to an unresolved V gene in checked studies; the others have no known cause. The sample table records 75,000 to 100,000 clones; around nine tenths of these occur just once. The ten largest clones represent roughly 0.69% of the sample. Material: CD4+ or CD8+ T cells sorted from blood, obtained in a trial of the OX40 agonist ivuxolimab. Source of these receptors: an adult with an advanced solid tumor such as melanoma, head and neck, liver or kidney cancer.

The chain joins TRBV6-5 to TRBJ2-1, with D possibly called TRBD1 or TRBD2 (6 bases each). Trimming stripped 0 bases from V and 9 bases from J, with 15 bases between. The length of the CDR3 is 15 residues. Germline loops: CDR1 MNHEY, CDR2 SVGAGI. The CDR3 here is CASSYSSQGRGEQFF. Here the CDR3 DNA reads TGTGCCAGCAGTTACTCGAGTCAGGGGCGGGGTGAGCAGTTCTTC.

The gene calls are TRBV19 and TRBJ1-5, with D perhaps TRBD1 (6 bases). CDR3 length equals 14 residues. CDR1 is LNHDA, CDR2 SQIVND, per germline (reference sequence). Trimming shortened V by 7 bases and J by 1 base, and 11 bases separated the two germline ends. CDR3 amino acids: CASNFGQSNQPQHF. CDR3 coding DNA: TGTGCCAGTAACTTTGGACAGAGCAATCAGCCCCAGCATTTT.

V is TRBV9 and J is TRBJ2-1; D remains ambiguous. The germline V and J ends were trimmed by 2 bases and 0 bases, with 12 bases remaining between them. The CDR3 is made up of 16 amino acids. The germline gives CDR1 SGDLS, CDR2 YYNGEE. CDR3 amino acids: CASSVTASNSYNEQFF. The CDR3 nucleotides are TGTGCCAGCAGCGTTACCGCGAGTAACTCCTACAATGAGCAGTTCTTC.

The genes are TRBV5-5 and TRBJ1-5, with 7 bases lining up with TRBD1. Trimming removed 2 bases from V and 6 bases from J; junction bases left unmatched: 5. Germline CDR1 SGHKS, CDR2 YYEKEE (reference sequence). CDR3 size: 14 residues. CDR3 DNA sequence: TGTGCCAGCAGCTTCAGAGGGGGCAGTCAGCCCCAGCATTTT. It is translated as CASSFRGGSQPQHF.

CDR3 in DNA: TGTGCCAGCAGCACCCGGACAGGGCCCACTGAAGCTTTCTTT. Its translation is CASSTRTGPTEAFF. The chain joins TRBV13 to TRBJ1-1; the match to TRBD1 covers 8 bases. The germline CDR1 and CDR2 sequences are PRHDT and FYEKMQ (reference sequence). The CDR3 consists of 14 residues. Trimming at V came to 5 bases and at J to 4 bases, leaving 6 bases not matched to a gene.

The DNA of the CDR3 is TGTGCCAGCAGCTTTGACGGGGGTAGGGGTGAGCAGTTCTTC. Amino acid sequence: CASSFDGGRGEQFF. The rearrangement joins TRBV5-4 to TRBJ2-1, with D possibly TRBD2 on 6 matching bases. Germline V CDR1 and CDR2: SGHNT, YYREEE (reference sequence). This CDR3 is 14 amino acids long. Between the trimmed V and J ends, which lost 2 bases and 9 bases, there was a span of 15 bases.

The J gene is TRBJ1-2, the V gene TRBV11-2; D is possibly TRBD1 (5 bases). The V end was cut by 3 bases, the J end by 1 base, with 15 bases between. The germline V gene encodes CDR1 SGHAT and CDR2 FQNNGV. The CDR3 consists of 16 residues. CDR3 sequence: CASSFTSGTSNYGYTF. DNA of the CDR3: TGTGCCAGCAGCTTCACATCCGGGACCAGTAACTATGGCTACACCTTC.

The chain carries TRBV28 and TRBJ1-6; D ambiguous. Trimming stripped 2 bases from V and 4 bases from J, with 12 bases between. Germline V CDR1 and CDR2: MDHEN, SYDVKM. The CDR3 covers 16 residues. This chain's CDR3 is CASSLVGEGYNSPLHF. The CDR3 DNA reads as TGTGCCAGCAGTTTAGTTGGGGAAGGATATAATTCACCCCTCCACTTT.

V and J are TRBV28 and TRBJ1-5, with 7 bases aligning to TRBD1. The CDR3 has 14 amino acids. Trimming cost V 1 base and J 5 bases; bases outside gene matches: 2. CDR1 MDHEN and CDR2 SYDVKM come from the germline V gene. CDR3 sequence: CASSLYRGDQPQHF. CDR3 nucleotides: TGTGCCAGCAGTTTATACAGGGGTGATCAGCCCCAGCATTTT.

The V gene is TRBV2, the J gene TRBJ1-2; D ambiguous. The germline gives CDR1 SNHLY, CDR2 FYNNEI. V lost 4 bases and J lost 2, with 5 bases in between. This CDR3 is 12 amino acids long. In DNA form, the CDR3 reads TGTGCCAGCAGTGCACTAAACTATGGCTACACCTTC. Protein sequence: CASSALNYGYTF.

This chain joins TRBV19 and TRBJ1-1; D is uncertain. Trimming took 4 bases from V and 4 from J, leaving 7 bases between them. Germline CDR1 and CDR2: LNHDA and SQIVND (reference sequence). The CDR3 covers 12 residues. In DNA form, the CDR3 reads TGTGCCAGTAGTAGCCGACGCACTGAAGCTTTCTTT. Residues: CASSSRRTEAFF.

This rearrangement joins TRBV6-1 to TRBJ1-1, with 7 bases identical to TRBD1. Looked up from germline, CDR1 is MNHNS and CDR2 is SASEGT. The CDR3 consists of 12 residues. Unmatched junction bases numbered 10, after V lost 7 bases and J lost 11 bases. The CDR3 DNA reads TGTGCCAGCACCCTAGGCGGACAGGAGGCTTTCTTT. Its translation: CASTLGGQEAFF.

Here the CDR3 reads CASSRGTAKELTEAFF. CDR3 DNA: TGTGCCAGCAGCCGAGGGACAGCGAAAGAATTGACTGAAGCTTTCTTT. The V call is TRBV7-9, the J call TRBJ1-1, with 7 bases identical to TRBD1. CDR1 is SEHNR, CDR2 FQNEAQ, per germline (reference sequence). V shed 5 bases, J shed 5 bases, and the junction held 14 bases outside the gene matches. The CDR3 sequence is 16 residues long.

V gene TRBV6-5 combines with J gene TRBJ2-2, with D maybe TRBD1 (5 bases). V was clipped by 4 bases and J by 3 bases, with 12 bases between them. This CDR3 has 15 residues. The V gene's germline CDR1 is MNHEY and CDR2 SVGAGI. CDR3 sequence (DNA): TGTGCCAGCAGTTCCTGGACACGTTACACCGGGGAGCTGTTTTTT. It yields the protein CASSSWTRYTGELFF.

Details on this clone: Mismatch with germline at one junction end may stem from a read error. The chain carries TRBV5-1 and TRBJ2-5; D is uncertain. This CDR3 comprises 13 residues. The germline CDR1 and CDR2 sequences are SGHRS and YFSETQ. CDR3 in amino acids: CASGLRRKETQYF. The CDR3 region has the DNA TGCGCCAGCGGCTTGCGTAGAAAAGAGACCCAGTACTTC.

This clone was observed a few times. The chain carries TRBV7-6 and TRBJ2-5; a weak D match, TRBD1 (8 bases). V lost 1 base and J 9 bases, leaving 18 bases between the germline ends. Germline CDR1 SGHVS, CDR2 FNYEAQ. CDR3 length: 15 amino acids. This CDR3 reads CASSLESTGEGAQYF. As DNA, the CDR3 is TGTGCCAGCAGCTTAGAGTCGACAGGGGAGGGGGCCCAGTACTTC.

V and J are TRBV5-1 and TRBJ2-5; 12 bases agree with TRBD2. The CDR3 length is 15 residues. V was clipped by 4 bases and J by 3 bases; unmatched bases: 4. Germline lookup yields CDR1 SGHRS and CDR2 YFSETQ. Here the CDR3 reads CASSLWTSGEETQYF. The CDR3 nucleotides read TGCGCCAGCAGCCTCTGGACTAGCGGGGAAGAGACCCAGTACTTC.

This rearrangement joins TRBV7-2 to TRBJ2-7; D gene ambiguous. In germline, CDR1 is SGHTA, CDR2 FQGNSA. Deletions cut 8 bases from V and 4 bases from J, with 6 bases between. This CDR3 region has 10 residues. As DNA, the CDR3 is TGTGCCAGCGGCCTTTACGAGCAGTACTTC. It translates to CASGLYEQYF. Full variable domain (rest looked up from reference TRBV7-2 and TRBJ2-7): GAGVSQSPSNKVTEKGKDVELRCDPISGHTALYWYRQSLGQGLEFLIYFQGNSAPDKSGLPSDRFSAERTGGSVSTLTIQRTQQEDSAVYLCASGLYEQYFGPGTRLTVT.

The chain has TRBV7-3 and TRBJ2-2, with D uncertain. Deletions cut 1 base from V and 4 bases from J, with 13 bases between. Looked up from germline, CDR1 is SGHTA and CDR2 is FQGTGA. The CDR3 loop spans 16 amino acids. The CDR3 protein is CASSLIARLGTGELFF. In nucleotides, the CDR3 is TGTGCCAGCAGCTTAATCGCCAGGCTGGGCACCGGGGAGCTGTTTTTT.

The chain combines TRBV7-9 with TRBJ2-5; 8 positions agree with TRBD1. The DNA matches TRBJ2-7 better at its end, which makes the J call doubtful. CDR1 and CDR2 from the germline V gene are SEHNR and FQNEAQ (reference sequence). The length of the CDR3 is 14 residues. CDR3 in amino acids: CASSGTGYTYEQYF. In DNA form, the CDR3 reads TGTGCCAGCAGTGGGACAGGTTACACCTACGAGCAGTACTTC.

The chain has TRBV7-2 and TRBJ1-1; no firm D call. The V end lost 5 bases, the J end lost 7 bases, and 8 bases lay between the germline ends. In germline, CDR1 is SGHTA, CDR2 FQGNSA. This CDR3 has 11 residues. For the CDR3, the DNA is TGTGCCAGCAGCCGCCGGAATGAAGCTTTCTTT. The encoded protein is CASSRRNEAFF.

The chain is built from TRBV6-5 and TRBJ2-1; TRBD2 might be the D (6 bases). The CDR3 extends over 14 amino acids. Germline loops: CDR1 MNHEY, CDR2 SVGAGI. The V end was cut by 4 bases, the J end by 4 bases, with 11 bases between. CDR3 amino acids: CASSWRGTYNEQFF. The CDR3 DNA sequence: TGTGCCAGCAGTTGGCGCGGGACTTACAATGAGCAGTTCTTC.

About this clone itself: This may arise from a read error, as a much more abundant clone is one base away. The rearrangement uses TRBV5-1 and TRBJ2-7, with D maybe TRBD2 (6 bases). The V gene's germline CDR1 is SGHRS and CDR2 YFSETQ. The CDR3 length is 14 residues. Trimming removed 4 bases from V and 4 bases from J, with 15 bases in between. The DNA of the CDR3 is TGCGCCAGCAGCAGGCGGGACTTCCTGTACGAGCAGTACTTC. Its translation: CASSRRDFLYEQYF.

This chain uses TRBV12-5 with TRBJ2-1; the D is unclear. V was trimmed by 5 bases and J by 6 bases, leaving 5 bases between them. The CDR3 spans 11 residues. Germline values: CDR1 LGHNT, CDR2 FRNRAP. CDR3 coding DNA: TGTGCTAGTGGTCCGATCAATGAGCAGTTCTTC. Residues: CASGPINEQFF.

The rearrangement uses TRBV19 and TRBJ1-5; tentatively, D is TRBD1 (6 bases). CDR1 and CDR2 from the germline V gene are LNHDA and SQIVND (reference sequence). This CDR3 has 13 residues. The ends were cut back, 5 bases at V and 4 bases at J, with 9 bases in the middle. CDR3 DNA: TGTGCCAGTAGTGGACAGCGGAATCAGCCCCAGCATTTT. Its protein is CASSGQRNQPQHF.

The J gene is TRBJ1-1, the V gene TRBV6-5; 10 bases line up with TRBD1. CDR1 is MNHEY, CDR2 SVGAGI, per germline. The CDR3 is made up of 15 amino acids. The V segment lost 6 bases and the J segment 5 bases; nucleotides outside the gene matches: 9. Here the CDR3 DNA reads TGTGCCAGCAGGAAAAACCGGGACAGGGGTACTGAAGCTTTCTTT. Its translation is CASRKNRDRGTEAFF.

This sequence joins TRBV5-1 and TRBJ2-7; D is possibly TRBD2 (6 bases). The CDR3 is made up of 18 amino acids. The ends were cut back, 4 bases at V and 1 base at J, with 24 bases in the middle. Germline loops: CDR1 SGHRS, CDR2 YFSETQ. DNA of the CDR3: TGCGCCAGCAGCCCAAGTCGCATGGTTAGCGGCATTTCCTACGAGCAGTACTTC. Translating it yields CASSPSRMVSGISYEQYF.

This clone is a singleton in its sample. DNA of the CDR3: TGTGCCAGCAGTTACTCGGCGGGAGGGACATACGAGCAGTACTTC. This translates into CASSYSAGGTYEQYF. The chain joins TRBV6-6 to TRBJ2-7; 9 nucleotides align to TRBD2. V lost 0 bases, J lost 4 bases, and 4 bases stayed unmatched. Germline V gene data show CDR1 as MNHNY and CDR2 as SVGAGI (reference sequence). CDR3 length equals 15 residues.

V gene TRBV9 combines with J gene TRBJ2-1, with 8 bases matching TRBD2. The CDR3 spans 15 residues. Germline V gene sequence: CDR1 SGDLS, CDR2 YYNGEE. The V and J ends lost 4 bases and 7 bases, in that order; junction bases with no gene match: 10. The CDR3 here is CASSWDGRAVNEQFF. The CDR3 bases are TGTGCCAGCAGCTGGGACGGGAGGGCCGTTAATGAGCAGTTCTTC.

The CDR3 bases are TGTGCCAGCAGGAGGGCAGGGGAAAGCTACGAGCAGTACTTC. It codes for CASRRAGESYEQYF. V is TRBV6-5 and J is TRBJ2-7, with D perhaps TRBD1 (6 bases). The ends were cut back, 6 bases at V and 3 bases at J, with 15 bases in the middle. The CDR3 has 14 amino acids. Germline CDR1 is MNHEY and CDR2 is SVGAGI.

The chain employs TRBV7-2 and TRBJ2-1, with D tentatively TRBD2 (6 bases). V was pared by 3 bases and J by 4 bases, with 13 bases between. CDR3 length: 15 amino acids. CDR1 is SGHTA and CDR2 is FQGNSA in the germline V gene. The CDR3 protein is CASSLQTSLYNEQFF. For the CDR3, the DNA is TGTGCCAGCAGCTTGCAGACTAGTTTGTACAATGAGCAGTTCTTC. The full variable domain, in which reference TRBV7-2 and TRBJ2-1 provide the parts outside the CDR3, is GAGVSQSPSNKVTEKGKDVELRCDPISGHTALYWYRQSLGQGLEFLIYFQGNSAPDKSGLPSDRFSAERTGGSVSTLTIQRTQQEDSAVYLCASSLQTSLYNEQFFGPGTRLTVL.

This clone came up once. The chain carries TRBV7-9 and TRBJ2-2; possible D gene TRBD2, 6 bases. Germline V CDR1 and CDR2: SEHNR, FQNEAQ (reference sequence). V dropped 5 bases and J dropped 4 bases, with 14 bases sitting between them. The CDR3 consists of 15 residues. The CDR3 region has the DNA TGTGCCAGCAGCGCGAGACTAGAAGGCACCGGGGAGCTGTTTTTT. Translated, it gives CASSARLEGTGELFF.